These 3 T cell receptor beta chains came from one sample sequenced in a study of blood T cell repertoires in COVID-19. Sequencing used immunoSEQ multiplex PCR; TCRdb keeps in-frame clones, though not all of them. The sample lists roughly 250,000 clones, 85% to 90% seen once, with 2% to 3% in the top ten. What was sequenced was PBMCs or T cells enriched from blood (not recorded which). The receptor set was obtained from a woman aged 18-29 years who had recovered from COVID-19.

The chain uses TRBV7-3 and TRBJ1-1; D remains ambiguous. V gave up 2 bases and J gave up 6 bases, with 10 bases separating them. Germline assignment: CDR1 SGHTA and CDR2 FQGTGA. The length of the CDR3 is 13 residues. The CDR3 DNA sequence: TGTGCCAGCAGCTTAGTACAGCACTCTGAAGCTTTCTTT. Protein product: CASSLVQHSEAFF.

The chain combines TRBV2 with TRBJ2-3, with 9 bases aligning to TRBD1. Germline values: CDR1 SNHLY, CDR2 FYNNEI. The ends lost 8 bases at V and 6 bases at J; junction bases unmatched: 9. There are 14 residues in the CDR3. In DNA form, the CDR3 reads TGTGCCAGCGACCTGGACAGGGGATCGGATACGCAGTATTTT. Residues: CASDLDRGSDTQYF.

V gene TRBV5-1 combines with J gene TRBJ2-3; TRBD2 might be the D (5 bases). Looked up from germline, CDR1 is SGHRS and CDR2 is YFSETQ. The germline V and J ends were trimmed by 4 bases and 7 bases, with 19 bases remaining between them. The CDR3 spans 15 residues. The CDR3 protein is CASSEGLPVAYTQYF. The CDR3 nucleotides read TGCGCCAGCAGCGAGGGCCTGCCTGTCGCATATACGCAGTATTTT.